These 29 T cell receptor beta chains originate from one sample sequenced in a study of blood T cell repertoires in COVID-19 (dated by TCRdb to 2020 to 2022). The library was obtained by the immunoSEQ multiplex PCR assay. TCRdb stores this immuneACCESS table with in-frame sequences only. Part of the clones is absent; in the studies checked, under half of the shortfall reflects unresolved V genes, and no reason is known for the rest. The sample table records around 170,000 clones; 70% to 85% of these occur just once. The ten largest clones represent 9.5% to 15% of the sample. Sequencing was carried out using PBMCs or T cells enriched from blood (not recorded which). Receptors were obtained from a man between 50 and 59 years old who had recovered from COVID-19.

The gene calls are TRBV14 and TRBJ1-4; 7 nucleotides align to TRBD1. Germline CDR1 and CDR2: SGHDN and FVKESK. The length of the CDR3 is 13 residues. Trimming at V came to 2 bases and at J to 13 bases, leaving 7 bases not matched to a gene. The CDR3: CASSQQDRLGLFF. For the CDR3, the DNA is TGTGCCAGCAGCCAACAGGACAGGCTCGGACTGTTTTTT.

The chain joins TRBV7-2 to TRBJ2-1; 10 bases map to TRBD2. Germline CDR1 is SGHTA and CDR2 is FQGNSA. The CDR3 sequence is 14 residues long. V lost 4 bases, J lost 10 bases, and 7 bases stayed unmatched. The CDR3 spells CASSSSSSGGEQFF. CDR3 nucleotide sequence: TGTGCCAGCAGCTCCTCATCTAGCGGGGGAGAGCAGTTCTTC.

CDR3: CASSQADSLYNEKLFF. The CDR3 DNA sequence: TGCGCCAGCAGCCAAGCGGACAGCCTCTATAATGAAAAACTGTTTTTT. This chain links TRBV4-1 with TRBJ1-4; D possibly corresponds to TRBD1 (6 bases). The CDR3 loop spans 16 amino acids. V lost 1 base and J lost 4, with 13 bases in between. The germline CDR1 and CDR2 sequences are MGHRA and YSYEKL.

This chain connects TRBV6-5 to TRBJ2-1, with 13 bases fitting TRBD2. Per germline, CDR1 MNHEY and CDR2 SVGAGI. The CDR3 consists of 15 residues. J gave up 9 bases and V 6 bases, and 8 bases lay outside the gene matches. CDR3 sequence: CASRPLAGGRVEQFF. Written as DNA, the CDR3 is TGTGCCAGCAGGCCACTAGCGGGGGGGCGGGTTGAGCAGTTCTTC.

V and J are TRBV24-1 and TRBJ1-1; D is perhaps TRBD1 (5 bases). Germline loops: CDR1 KGHDR, CDR2 SFDVKD. The CDR3 contains 21 residues. With 1 base removed from V and 1 base from J, the gap between germline ends came to 27 bases. CDR3 loop: CATSDLNRHSGHGTENTEAFF. The CDR3, as DNA: TGTGCCACCAGTGATTTAAATAGGCACAGTGGGCATGGGACTGAGAACACTGAAGCTTTCTTT.

The rearrangement joins TRBV5-1 to TRBJ2-5, with D hard to call. The CDR3 loop spans 12 amino acids. V gave up 0 bases and J gave up 5 bases, with 5 bases separating them. Germline V lookup: CDR1 SGHRS, CDR2 YFSETQ. The CDR3 region has the DNA TGCGCCAGCAGCTTGGAGGAGGAGACCCAGTACTTC. It encodes CASSLEEETQYF.

Notes on this clone: One junction end does not reproduce the germline sequence, and a read error may be involved. This rearrangement joins TRBV11-2 to TRBJ1-1; 12 bases agree with TRBD1. This CDR3 contains 17 residues. Germline V gene data show CDR1 as SGHAT and CDR2 as FQNNGV. CDR3 bases: TGTGCCAGCAGCCTAGACGGGACAGGGGGCGGGGGCACTGAAGCTTTCTTT. This encodes CASSLDGTGGGGTEAFF.

This rearrangement joins TRBV9 to TRBJ2-2; possibly TRBD2 for D (6 bases). CDR3 length equals 14 residues. Germline V gene data show CDR1 as SGDLS and CDR2 as YYNGEE. V lost 2 bases to trimming and J lost 9 bases, with 14 bases between them. DNA of the CDR3: TGTGCCAGCAGCGTCGGCGGGGAGTTTAGGGAGCTGTTTTTT. Translating it yields CASSVGGEFRELFF.

The V call is TRBV7-9, the J call TRBJ2-7; 9 positions agree with TRBD1. The CDR3 extends over 15 amino acids. Germline V gene data show CDR1 as SEHNR and CDR2 as FQNEAQ (reference sequence). V lost 5 bases, J lost 2 bases, and 7 bases stayed unmatched. DNA of the CDR3: TGTGCCAGCAGCCTGACGACAGGGGGAGCCTACGAGCAGTACTTC. Translating it yields CASSLTTGGAYEQYF.

The rearrangement joins TRBV7-2 to TRBJ2-7; D gene ambiguous. The CDR3 covers 15 residues. The V end was cut by 1 base, the J end by 1 base, with 11 bases between. The germline V gene has CDR1 SGHTA and CDR2 FQGNSA. CDR3 in amino acids: CASSLGAGLSYEQYF. As DNA, the CDR3 is TGTGCCAGCAGCTTAGGGGCAGGCCTATCCTACGAGCAGTACTTC. The whole variable domain, remainder taken from reference TRBV7-2 and TRBJ2-7, is GAGVSQSPSNKVTEKGKDVELRCDPISGHTALYWYRQSLGQGLEFLIYFQGNSAPDKSGLPSDRFSAERTGGSVSTLTIQRTQQEDSAVYLCASSLGAGLSYEQYFGPGTRLTVT.

The genes are TRBV19 and TRBJ2-7; D possibly corresponds to TRBD1 (5 bases). Germline-derived CDR1 and CDR2 are LNHDA and SQIVND (reference sequence). CDR3 length: 16 amino acids. Trimming took 1 base from V and 4 from J, leaving 17 bases between them. CDR3 sequence (DNA): TGTGCCAGTAGTATAGCCCCCGGCAGGGCAGAATACGAGCAGTACTTC. It yields the protein CASSIAPGRAEYEQYF.

This clone was picked up a small number of times. The chain recombines TRBV11-2 with TRBJ1-2; 7 positions match TRBD1. The germline V gene encodes CDR1 SGHAT and CDR2 FQNNGV. V was pared by 1 base and J by 1 base, with 3 bases of the junction left unmatched. This CDR3 comprises 15 residues. Here the CDR3 DNA reads TGTGCCAGCAGCTTAGTCGACAGGGTTAACTATGGCTACACCTTC. It is translated as CASSLVDRVNYGYTF.

The chain recombines TRBV28 with TRBJ1-6; no definite D call. V shed 8 bases and J shed 0 bases, with 8 bases lying between them. The CDR3 has 14 amino acids. Per the germline V gene, CDR1 is MDHEN and CDR2 is SYDVKM. The CDR3 region has the DNA TGTGCCAGCCTGAGTAACTCCTATAATTCACCCCTCCACTTT. Its translation: CASLSNSYNSPLHF.

V is TRBV15 and J is TRBJ1-6; the D is unclear. Deletions cut 5 bases from V and 7 bases from J, with 12 bases between. CDR3 size: 14 residues. CDR1 and CDR2 from the germline V gene are LNHNV and YYDKDF (reference sequence). The CDR3 protein is CATSHREGNSPLHF. Written as DNA, the CDR3 is TGTGCCACCAGCCACCGGGAAGGCAATTCACCCCTCCACTTT.

CDR3 sequence: CASSQDPTGVGQPQHF. Here the CDR3 DNA reads TGTGCCAGCAGCCAAGATCCGACAGGGGTGGGTCAGCCCCAGCATTTT. The V call is TRBV3-1 (or the pseudogene TRBV3-2), the J call TRBJ1-5, with 8 bases that match TRBD1. Germline loops: CDR1 LGHDT, CDR2 YNNKEL (reference sequence). After removal of 0 bases from V and 6 bases from J, the junction contained 7 bases not matched to a gene. The CDR3 consists of 16 residues.

The chain links TRBV2 to TRBJ2-1, with a possible D match to TRBD2 (6 bases). V lost 4 bases to trimming and J lost 9 bases, with 19 bases between them. Per the germline V gene, CDR1 is SNHLY and CDR2 is FYNNEI. The CDR3 length is 15 residues. CDR3 sequence reads: CASSAPGLRNSEQFF. In DNA, the CDR3 is TGTGCCAGCAGTGCCCCGGGACTCCGGAATAGTGAGCAGTTCTTC.

DNA for the CDR3: TGTGCCAGCAGACCATTCTCTCTAGCGGACAATTACAATGAGCAGTTCTTC. It translates to CASRPFSLADNYNEQFF. The chain employs TRBV28 and TRBJ2-1; 7 bases line up with TRBD2. Germline CDR1 is MDHEN and CDR2 is SYDVKM. The V and J ends lost 6 bases and 4 bases, in that order; junction bases with no gene match: 15. The CDR3 covers 17 residues.

The chain combines TRBV4-1 with TRBJ1-6; D unresolved. V was clipped by 4 bases and J by 7 bases, with 11 bases between them. The CDR3 is 14 amino acids. CDR1 MGHRA and CDR2 YSYEKL come from the germline V gene. This CDR3 is CASSRGGMNSPLHF. CDR3 DNA sequence: TGCGCCAGCAGCCGAGGAGGGATGAATTCACCCCTCCACTTT.

This clone has just one count. This sequence joins TRBV7-2 and TRBJ1-2; D is perhaps TRBD1 (6 bases). V gave up 6 bases and J gave up 2 bases, with 13 bases separating them. CDR3 length equals 14 residues. The germline gives CDR1 SGHTA, CDR2 FQGNSA. The CDR3 DNA reads TGTGCCAGCAGGCGTCGACAGGAAAACTATGGCTACACCTTC. It translates to CASRRRQENYGYTF.

This clone has just a few counts. The V call is TRBV4-3, the J call TRBJ1-2; maybe TRBD1 (5 bases). Per the germline V gene, CDR1 is LGHNA and CDR2 is YSLEER. The CDR3 contains 15 residues. The V end lost 2 bases, the J end lost 7 bases, and 17 bases lay between the germline ends. The CDR3 here is CASSQKRGGGVGYTF. For the CDR3, the DNA is TGCGCCAGCAGCCAAAAGAGGGGAGGCGGGGTTGGCTACACCTTC.

The rearrangement joins TRBV5-4 to TRBJ1-1, with TRBD1 as a possible D gene (5 bases). CDR1 is SGHNT, CDR2 YYREEE, per germline (reference sequence). The V gene lost 4 bases and the J gene lost 4 bases, with 14 bases spanning the gap. The CDR3 runs to 14 residues. CDR3 protein: CASSRGERGTEAFF. The CDR3 bases are TGTGCCAGCAGCCGGGGGGAGAGGGGCACTGAAGCTTTCTTT.

The chain recombines TRBV5-4 with TRBJ2-3, with 13 bases identical to TRBD2. Trimming at V came to 0 bases and at J to 5 bases, leaving 6 bases not matched to a gene. Germline V CDR1 and CDR2: SGHNT, YYREEE (reference sequence). The CDR3 consists of 17 residues. CDR3: CASSLGLLAGGRDTQYF. The CDR3 DNA is TGTGCCAGCAGCTTGGGGTTACTAGCGGGGGGGAGAGATACGCAGTATTTT. The full variable domain, its missing parts supplied by reference TRBV5-4 and TRBJ2-3, is ETGVTQSPTHLIKTRGQQVTLRCSSQSGHNTVSWYQQALGQGPQFIFQYYREEENGRGNFPPRFSGLQFPNYSSELNVNALELDDSALYLCASSLGLLAGGRDTQYFGPGTRLTVL.

This clone was detected only a few times. V gene TRBV2 combines with J gene TRBJ1-2; 8 nucleotides line up with TRBD1. Unmatched junction bases numbered 11, after V lost 4 bases and J lost 7 bases. CDR1 and CDR2 (germline): SNHLY, FYNNEI. The CDR3 contains 15 residues. CDR3 residues: CASSVGQAIGGGYTF. Written as DNA, the CDR3 is TGTGCCAGCAGTGTGGGACAGGCGATTGGGGGTGGCTACACCTTC.

This chain uses TRBV10-3 with TRBJ2-7; D gene unclear. The V end lost 8 bases, the J end lost 3 bases, and 11 bases lay between the germline ends. Per the germline V gene, CDR1 is ENHRY and CDR2 is SYGVKD. The CDR3 runs 12 residues. CDR3 sequence reads: CAIAASLYEQYF. CDR3 DNA sequence: TGTGCCATCGCGGCCTCACTCTACGAGCAGTACTTC.

The V gene is TRBV2, the J gene TRBJ1-4, with 9 bases fitting TRBD1. Germline-derived CDR1 and CDR2 are SNHLY and FYNNEI. V was pared by 6 bases and J by 7 bases, with 6 bases of the junction left unmatched. This CDR3 region has 14 residues. The CDR3 sequence: CASSGDRVGEKLFF. Written as DNA, the CDR3 is TGTGCCAGCAGCGGGGACAGGGTTGGTGAAAAACTGTTTTTT.

This clone turned up a few times. The chain links TRBV7-9 to TRBJ2-7; TRBD2 agrees at 9 bases. This CDR3 is built from 13 residues. Per germline, CDR1 SEHNR and CDR2 FQNEAQ (reference sequence). Unmatched junction bases numbered 1, after V lost 1 base and J lost 6 bases. CDR3 DNA sequence: TGTGCCAGCAGCTTAGTTAGCGGGGGCGAGCAGTACTTC. This encodes CASSLVSGGEQYF.

The gene calls are TRBV30 and TRBJ2-1; TRBD2 matches at 7 bases. The CDR3 totals 11 residues. CDR1 is GTSNPN and CDR2 is SVGIG in the germline V gene (reference sequence). The J segment lost 10 bases and the V segment lost 5 bases, leaving 5 bases of the junction unmatched. The CDR3 loop is CAWATLAEQFF. CDR3 nucleotide sequence: TGTGCCTGGGCCACACTAGCGGAGCAGTTCTTC.

V is TRBV10-3 and J is TRBJ1-3; TRBD1 is a possible D gene (6 bases). The V gene's germline CDR1 is ENHRY and CDR2 SYGVKD. Trimming stripped 4 bases from V and 2 bases from J, with 15 bases between. The CDR3 runs 16 residues. The CDR3 sequence: CAISGLPGVTGNTIYF. CDR3 bases: TGTGCCATCAGTGGCCTTCCAGGGGTAACTGGAAACACCATATATTTT.

The genes are TRBV3-1 (or the pseudogene TRBV3-2) and TRBJ2-7; D possibly corresponds to TRBD2 (6 bases). V gave up 3 bases and J gave up 4 bases, with 10 bases separating them. The germline gives CDR1 LGHDT, CDR2 YNNKEL (reference sequence). This CDR3 has 13 amino acids. The CDR3 region has the DNA TGTGCCAGCAGCCATTCAGGGAGGTACGAGCAGTACTTC. Translated, it gives CASSHSGRYEQYF.